This TCR beta chain derives from a study of Ad26.COV2.S vaccination and SARS-CoV-2 variants. This clone was seen just once. Its antigen remains unknown. Regarding the study as a whole: CD8+ and CD4+ T cells specific for spike reportedly responded with substantial breadth after vaccination.

As for treatment: some 20 received Ad26.COV2.S at low or high dose, single or two shots; about 5 received placebo; per-sample allocation not given. At day 63 after the first vaccine or placebo injection, samples were drawn. Donation came from an adult in Boston who was aged 18-55 years. Wuhan-strain spike was delivered by a replication-incompetent Ad26 vector. The CDR3 is made up of 14 amino acids. J gave up 7 bases and V 4 bases, and 9 bases lay outside the gene matches. CDR1 and CDR2 from the germline V gene are SGHDT and YYEEEE. The assay was immunoSEQ multiplex PCR, and TCRdb's table has in-frame clones only and misses some. Of 400,000 to 500,000 clones listed, nearly 90% are singletons.

The chain links TRBV5-6 to TRBJ2-7; 9 nucleotides align to TRBD1. This receptor was obtained from a person aged 18-65 years who received the Ad26.COV2.S COVID-19 vaccine or a placebo. Material: peripheral blood, obtained in a trial of Ad26.COV2.S vaccine versus placebo. The CDR3 DNA reads as TGTGCCAGCAGCAGCCGGGACAGGGCTCGGGAGCAGTACTTC. Protein product: CASSSRDRAREQYF.